This T cell receptor beta chain is from a study of shared clonotypes between healthy human individuals. Study findings and constraints: Some naive CD4 clonotypes, around 5%, turned up in common across several donors.

CD4+ cells underwent separation, giving CD45RA+ naive and CD45RA-negative memory subsets. As for this clone: Its antigen is unidentified.

V gave up 2 bases and J gave up 0 bases, with 11 bases separating them. The CDR3 loop spans 16 amino acids. Germline CDR1 and CDR2: MNHEY and SVGAGI. Per the study methods: Junction-only immunoSEQ sequences carried no quality scores, so filtering differed. Clones were sequenced by immunoSEQ multiplex PCR, and TCRdb holds only the in-frame ones, with some missing. V and J calls plus clone size are reproduced from that table; the DNA served to infer D and trimming. The table shows under 600,000 clones, with roughly 97% occurring only once. V is TRBV6-5 and J is TRBJ1-3; D gene unclear. Sample: naive CD4+ T cells sorted from blood. As to subset: CD45RA+ positively selected. The sequence derives from a woman in her twenties or thirties in good health. CDR3 in DNA: TGTGCCAGCAGTTACACAGAGTTCTTCTCTGGAAACACCATATATTTT. This translates into CASSYTEFFSGNTIYF.